This T cell receptor beta chain originates from a study of T-cell reconstitution after alpha-beta-depleted transplantation in children. This clonotype showed up just a few times. Trimming took 4 bases from V and 8 from J; bases not matched to a gene: 8. CDR3 size: 16 residues. TCRbeta library preparation incorporated unique molecular identifiers. Using its own MiXCR run on the PCR reads, TCRdb lists one record per CDR3 protein. The sample includes 600,000 to 700,000 distinct CDR3 sequences, around 17% of them seen just once. The TCR comes from a human donor who donated a stem cell graft to a child with acute myeloid leukemia. The specimen was PBMCs from the stem cell graft donor, collected from the stem cell graft. The V gene is TRBV12-3 or TRBV12-4, the J gene TRBJ2-1, with TRBD2 matching over 13 bases. In DNA form, the CDR3 reads TGTGCCAGCAGTTATGGGACTAGCGGGGCTGGGCATGAGCAGTTCTTC. Translated: CASSYGTSGAGHEQFF.